The 9 T cell receptor beta chains listed next were all sequenced from one sample in a study of T cells in Graves' hyperthyroidism and ophthalmopathy. From RNA transcripts, TCR beta CDR3 regions were amplified. RT-PCR in the first round (using the HTBI primer set) targeted the TCR CDR3. From the multiplex PCR reads, TCRdb called clonotypes with MiXCR, one entry per CDR3 protein. Seen here are some 650,000 distinct CDR3 sequences, roughly a sixth observed once, and the top ten hold around 3.3%. Input material: blood. The receptors shown here come from a woman aged 35 to 49 with Graves' ophthalmopathy.

The chain carries TRBV2 and TRBJ2-1, with 9 nucleotides matching TRBD2. Germline V gene data show CDR1 as SNHLY and CDR2 as FYNNEI. Unmatched junction bases numbered 9, after V lost 4 bases and J lost 14 bases. This CDR3 comprises 13 residues. CDR3 DNA: TGTGCCAGCAGTGGGCTAGCGGGGAGTCTAGAGTTCTTC. This translates into CASSGLAGSLEFF.

This chain links TRBV6-1 with TRBJ1-5; 9 positions agree with TRBD1. Germline CDR1 and CDR2: MNHNS and SASEGT. This CDR3 region has 17 residues. The ends lost 6 bases at V and 2 bases at J; junction bases unmatched: 11. This CDR3 reads CASSPGQGSRGNQPQHF. The CDR3 coding sequence is TGTGCCAGCAGCCCTGGACAGGGGAGTAGAGGCAATCAGCCCCAGCATTTT.

This clonotype was counted a few times. The CDR3 spells CASSYEGRGNTIYF. The CDR3, as DNA: TGTGCCAGCAGTTACGAGGGACGTGGAAACACCATATATTTT. The rearrangement links TRBV6-5 to TRBJ1-3; TRBD1 might be the D (5 bases). This CDR3 has 14 amino acids. Germline V gene data show CDR1 as MNHEY and CDR2 as SVGAGI. V shed 2 bases and J shed 3 bases, with 8 bases lying between them.

This clonotype was detected only a few times. The chain combines TRBV28 with TRBJ2-3; tentatively, D is TRBD1 (5 bases). V lost 7 bases and J lost 0, with 11 bases in between. CDR3 size: 14 residues. Looked up from germline, CDR1 is MDHEN and CDR2 is SYDVKM. CDR3 sequence (DNA): TGTGCCAGCACGTCGGCAGGGAGCACAGATACGCAGTATTTT. Its translation: CASTSAGSTDTQYF.

This clonotype was detected once. This may arise from a read error, as a much more abundant clone is one base away. This sequence joins TRBV7-9 and TRBJ2-3; a weak D match, TRBD1 (6 bases). Germline lookup yields CDR1 SEHNR and CDR2 FQNEAQ (reference sequence). The CDR3 contains 17 residues. Trimming removed 7 bases at V and 3 bases at J, with 23 bases between. The CDR3 sequence: CASTPRRAGESTDTQYF. The DNA of the CDR3 is TGTGCCAGCACCCCTCGTCGGGCAGGGGAATCGACAGATACGCAGTATTTT. The full variable domain, its missing parts supplied by reference TRBV7-9 and TRBJ2-3, is DTGVSQNPRHKITKRGQNVTFRCDPISEHNRLYWYRQTLGQGPEFLTYFQNEAQLEKSRLLSDRFSAERPKGSFSTLEIQRTEQGDSAMYLCASTPRRAGESTDTQYFGPGTRLTVL.

This clonotype was picked up many times. A junction end diverges from the germline sequence, so it may reflect a read error. The rearrangement uses TRBV2 and TRBJ1-5, with no clear D. The CDR3 spans 13 residues. Germline-derived CDR1 and CDR2 are SNHLY and FYNNEI. Written as DNA, the CDR3 is TGTGCCAGCAGCCCAGCCCCCAATCGGCCCCAGCATTTT. It specifies CASSPAPNRPQHF.

As for this clonotype: A read error may account for a junction end that differs from germline. The gene calls are TRBV11-2 and TRBJ1-4, with 9 bases that match TRBD1. The CDR3 extends over 14 amino acids. CDR1 SGHAT and CDR2 FQNNGV come from the germline V gene. The CDR3 spells CASGLGQGNEKLFF. The CDR3 region has the DNA TGTGCCAGCGGCTTAGGACAGGGGAATGAAAAACTGTTTTTT.

The gene calls are TRBV19 and TRBJ1-5; the D gene is possibly TRBD1 (6 bases). V gave up 2 bases and J gave up 4 bases, with 12 bases separating them. This CDR3 is 15 amino acids long. CDR1 and CDR2 from the germline V gene are LNHDA and SQIVND (reference sequence). CDR3 nucleotides: TGTGCCAGTAGTATACAACACAGGGATAATCAGCCCCAGCATTTT. This gives the protein CASSIQHRDNQPQHF.

The J gene is TRBJ2-2, the V gene TRBV5-6; 13 positions match TRBD2. Germline-derived CDR1 and CDR2 are SGHDT and YYEEEE. The CDR3 length is 15 residues. Trimming at V came to 0 bases and at J to 9 bases, leaving 2 bases not matched to a gene. CDR3 sequence (DNA): TGTGCCAGCAGCTTGGTCGGGACTAGCGGGAGGGAGCTGTTTTTT. Protein: CASSLVGTSGRELFF.